The 21 T cell receptor beta chains in this list originate from one sample, sequenced in a study of T cell repertoires in cytomegalovirus infection. A single record per CDR3 protein comes from TCRdb applying MiXCR to the reads. Of 250,000 or so distinct CDR3 sequences in the sample, over 9% were seen once. Sample: PBMCs. The source is a human donor in good health (CMV status not recorded). Some clones in this sample may be carry-over from other donors' samples.

This clonotype appeared a few times. The genes are TRBV14 and TRBJ2-1, with D hard to call. Germline lookup yields CDR1 SGHDN and CDR2 FVKESK. V lost 0 bases, J lost 2 bases, and 5 bases lay in between. The CDR3 contains 14 residues. CDR3 DNA: TGTGCCAGCAGCCAAGAGTTGGCCTACAATGAGCAGTTCTTC. It specifies CASSQELAYNEQFF.

A note on this clonotype: No conserved phenylalanine or tryptophan is present at the end of the CDR3, so a read error is the likely explanation. The chain joins TRBV2 to TRBJ1-3, with 7 positions matching TRBD1. Per germline, CDR1 SNHLY and CDR2 FYNNEI. V dropped 10 bases and J dropped 5; count of bases not matched to a gene: 8. This CDR3 is built from 13 residues. CDR3: CATKTGPRNTIYL. The CDR3 nucleotides read TGTGCCACCAAGACAGGGCCGCGAAACACCATATATCTT.

This clonotype turned up a few times. Compared with germline, one end of the junction differs, possibly owing to a read error. This rearrangement joins TRBV24-1 to TRBJ2-2, with 10 bases matching TRBD1. This CDR3 has 12 amino acids. CDR1 and CDR2 from the germline V gene are KGHDR and SFDVKD. Here the CDR3 reads CATSDGTGVLFF. CDR3 DNA: TGTGCCACCAGTGATGGGACAGGGGTGCTGTTTTTT.

This clonotype showed up many times. The J gene is TRBJ2-1, the V gene TRBV5-1; 9 bases match TRBD1. Germline V gene sequence: CDR1 SGHRS, CDR2 YFSETQ. V was clipped by 0 bases and J by 8 bases; unmatched bases: 9. This CDR3 is 16 amino acids long. The CDR3 region is CASSLGLGTGWDEQFF. The CDR3 coding sequence is TGCGCCAGCAGCTTGGGCCTCGGGACAGGGTGGGATGAGCAGTTCTTC.

This clonotype was recorded at least ten times. V and J are TRBV7-2 and TRBJ1-1; D gene unclear. The CDR3 totals 14 residues. With 4 bases removed from V and 5 bases from J, the gap between germline ends came to 14 bases. Germline V gives CDR1 SGHTA, CDR2 FQGNSA. The CDR3 loop is CASSSRTRKTEAFF. CDR3 in DNA: TGTGCCAGCAGCTCTCGGACGAGGAAGACTGAAGCTTTCTTT.

This clonotype was counted ten times or more. The chain links TRBV28 to TRBJ1-5; 9 bases fit TRBD1. The V segment lost 5 bases and the J segment 1 base; nucleotides outside the gene matches: 3. Per germline, CDR1 MDHEN and CDR2 SYDVKM. This CDR3 region has 15 residues. Written as DNA, the CDR3 is TGTGCCAGCAGTGTAGGGACAGGGAGCAATCAGCCCCAGCATTTT. Residues: CASSVGTGSNQPQHF.

J is TRBJ1-1 and V is TRBV30; no reliable D call. CDR3 length equals 14 residues. The V gene lost 2 bases and the J gene lost 4 bases, with 14 bases spanning the gap. Looked up from germline, CDR1 is GTSNPN and CDR2 is SVGIG (reference sequence). The CDR3 reads CAWSKVRLGTEAFF. In DNA, the CDR3 is TGTGCCTGGAGTAAAGTCCGATTGGGCACTGAAGCTTTCTTT.

This clonotype was seen at least ten times. The chain links TRBV7-6 to TRBJ2-7; no clear D. Germline values: CDR1 SGHVS, CDR2 FNYEAQ. CDR3 size: 15 residues. V lost 5 bases and J 2 bases, leaving 16 bases between the germline ends. CDR3 amino acids: CASSQAPSVTYEQYF. The CDR3 DNA follows: TGTGCCAGCAGCCAGGCCCCCAGCGTGACCTACGAGCAGTACTTC.

The chain carries TRBV29-1 and TRBJ1-2; 7 bases line up with TRBD1. Germline lookup yields CDR1 SQVTM and CDR2 ANQGSEA. V lost 4 bases to trimming and J lost 1 base; unmatched junction nucleotides: 6. The CDR3 length is 14 residues. CDR3 residues: CSVGVGGDNYGYTF. CDR3 nucleotide sequence: TGCAGCGTTGGGGTAGGGGGCGATAACTATGGCTACACCTTC.

The genes are TRBV7-2 and TRBJ2-2; weak D call: TRBD1 (5 bases). V gave up 2 bases and J gave up 6 bases, with 22 bases separating them. Per germline, CDR1 SGHTA and CDR2 FQGNSA. CDR3 size: 18 residues. The chain's CDR3 is CASSLLGAPSRSPGELFF. CDR3 in DNA: TGTGCCAGCAGCTTATTAGGGGCCCCGAGTCGGTCCCCCGGGGAGCTGTTTTTT.

This clonotype was observed many times. This chain connects TRBV30 to TRBJ1-1, with D perhaps TRBD1 (6 bases). V was trimmed by 3 bases and J by 9 bases, leaving 17 bases between them. Germline V gene sequence: CDR1 GTSNPN, CDR2 SVGIG (reference sequence). The CDR3 is 13 amino acids. CDR3 sequence reads: CAWRRAPTGKAFF. In DNA, the CDR3 is TGTGCCTGGAGGCGGGCCCCAACAGGGAAAGCTTTCTTT.

This clonotype has at least ten counts. The chain carries TRBV7-2 and TRBJ2-2, with D unresolved. Deletions cut 1 base from V and 2 bases from J, with 11 bases between. This CDR3 is 16 amino acids long. CDR1 is SGHTA, CDR2 FQGNSA, per germline. The CDR3: CASSLGLSLNTGELFF. CDR3 DNA sequence: TGTGCCAGCAGCTTAGGACTCTCCCTTAACACCGGGGAGCTGTTTTTT.

This clonotype has at least ten counts. CDR3 residues: CASQDGPNTEAFF. Here the CDR3 DNA reads TGTGCCAGCCAGGACGGACCGAACACTGAAGCTTTCTTT. This sequence joins TRBV2 and TRBJ1-1; D is undetermined. The CDR3 runs 13 residues. Germline CDR1 reads SNHLY; CDR2 reads FYNNEI. V was cut by 8 bases and J by 1 base, with 11 bases left in between.

This clonotype has a handful of counts. The DNA for the CDR3 is TGTGCCAGCAGTCTGACAACTAGCGGGAAAGAGACCCAGTACTTC. Its translation is CASSLTTSGKETQYF. The chain has TRBV28 and TRBJ2-5; 10 nucleotides line up with TRBD2. J gave up 3 bases and V 5 bases, and 6 bases lay outside the gene matches. Germline CDR1 MDHEN, CDR2 SYDVKM. This CDR3 has 15 residues.

A word on this clonotype: A much bigger clone sits one base away, suggesting this may be a read error. Here the CDR3 reads CASSLLIGFNERLFF. The CDR3 DNA sequence: TGTGCCAGCAGCTTATTAATAGGCTTTAATGAAAGACTGTTTTTT. This chain joins TRBV7-2 and TRBJ1-4; D gene unclear. Germline CDR1 and CDR2: SGHTA and FQGNSA. CDR3 size: 15 residues.

This clonotype came up many times. The chain recombines TRBV7-2 with TRBJ2-2, with D possibly being TRBD1 (6 bases). Trimming took 1 base from V and 5 from J, leaving 11 bases between them. Germline lookup yields CDR1 SGHTA and CDR2 FQGNSA. The CDR3 has 15 amino acids. Written as DNA, the CDR3 is TGTGCCAGCAGCTTAGTTAGGGGGAAAACCGGGGAGCTGTTTTTT. The encoded protein is CASSLVRGKTGELFF.

This clonotype has at least ten counts. The chain employs TRBV12-5 and TRBJ2-1, with 8 bases matching TRBD2. This CDR3 is built from 14 residues. From germline, CDR1 is LGHNT and CDR2 FRNRAP. The junction had 7 bases not matched to a gene; V was cut back by 2 bases and J by 10 bases. CDR3 loop: CASGLYTSGSEQFF. For the CDR3, the DNA is TGTGCTAGTGGTTTGTATACTAGCGGTTCAGAGCAGTTCTTC.

Ten or more counts support this clonotype. The chain links TRBV7-2 to TRBJ1-1; tentatively, D is TRBD1 (5 bases). The germline V gene has CDR1 SGHTA and CDR2 FQGNSA. Trimming removed 5 bases from V and 4 bases from J, with 17 bases in between. CDR3 length equals 15 residues. The CDR3 spells CASSLRGTGGTEAFF. As DNA, the CDR3 is TGTGCCAGCAGCCTACGGGGGACCGGGGGCACTGAAGCTTTCTTT.

V usage is TRBV5-6 and J usage is TRBJ1-1, with 7 bases fitting TRBD1. Germline CDR1 is SGHDT and CDR2 is YYEEEE. This CDR3 region has 12 residues. Losses at the gene ends were 3 bases for V and 11 bases for J; bases not matched to a gene: 7. This CDR3 reads CASSSLTGAAFF. DNA for the CDR3: TGTGCCAGCAGCTCTTTAACAGGGGCCGCTTTCTTT.

This clonotype turned up a few times. The V gene is TRBV20-1, the J gene TRBJ2-3; TRBD2 matches at 12 bases. The CDR3 covers 16 residues. V lost 3 bases and J lost 4; bases outside the gene matches: 8. The germline V gene has CDR1 DFQATT and CDR2 SNEGSKA (reference sequence). The CDR3 spells CSASLLTSGGADTQYF. Written as DNA, the CDR3 is TGCAGTGCTAGCTTACTGACTAGCGGGGGAGCAGATACGCAGTATTTT.

The chain recombines TRBV2 with TRBJ2-7, with D possibly called TRBD1 or TRBD2 (5 bases each). V lost 6 bases, J lost 4 bases, and 13 bases lay in between. The CDR3 is 13 residues long. The germline gives CDR1 SNHLY, CDR2 FYNNEI. The DNA of the CDR3 is TGTGCCAGCAGCGAGGGGTTCGGGTACGAGCAGTACTTC. Protein product: CASSEGFGYEQYF.